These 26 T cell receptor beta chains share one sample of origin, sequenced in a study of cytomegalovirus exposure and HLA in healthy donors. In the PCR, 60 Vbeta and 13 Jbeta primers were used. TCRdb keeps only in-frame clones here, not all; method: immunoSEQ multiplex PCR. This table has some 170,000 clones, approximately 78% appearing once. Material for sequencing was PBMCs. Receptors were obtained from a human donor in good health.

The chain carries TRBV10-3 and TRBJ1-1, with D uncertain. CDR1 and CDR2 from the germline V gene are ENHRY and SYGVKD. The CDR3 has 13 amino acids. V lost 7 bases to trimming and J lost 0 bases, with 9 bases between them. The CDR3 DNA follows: TGTGCCATCAAGTACAGTATGAACACTGAAGCTTTCTTT. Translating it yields CAIKYSMNTEAFF.

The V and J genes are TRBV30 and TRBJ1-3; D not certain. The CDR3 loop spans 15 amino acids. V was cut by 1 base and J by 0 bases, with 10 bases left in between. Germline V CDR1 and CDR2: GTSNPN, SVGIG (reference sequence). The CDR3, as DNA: TGTGCCTGGAGTGCCCGCGGTCGCTCTGGAAACACCATATATTTT. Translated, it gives CAWSARGRSGNTIYF.

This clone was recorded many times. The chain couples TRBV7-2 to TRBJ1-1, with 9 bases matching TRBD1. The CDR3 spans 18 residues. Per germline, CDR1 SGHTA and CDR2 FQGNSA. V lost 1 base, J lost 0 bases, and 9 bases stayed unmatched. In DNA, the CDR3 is TGTGCCAGCAGCTTAGGGGGGGGACAGGGACTTATGAACACTGAAGCTTTCTTT. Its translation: CASSLGGGQGLMNTEAFF.

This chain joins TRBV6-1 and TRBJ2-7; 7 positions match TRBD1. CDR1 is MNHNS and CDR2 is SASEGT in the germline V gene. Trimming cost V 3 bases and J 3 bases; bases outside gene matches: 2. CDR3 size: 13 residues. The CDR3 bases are TGTGCCAGCAGTGAGGGGACAGACTACGAGCAGTACTTC. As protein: CASSEGTDYEQYF.

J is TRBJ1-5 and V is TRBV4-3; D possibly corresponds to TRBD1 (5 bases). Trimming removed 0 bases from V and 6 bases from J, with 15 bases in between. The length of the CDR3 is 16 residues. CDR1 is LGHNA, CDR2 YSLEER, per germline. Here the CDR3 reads CASSQDAGGGSQPQHF. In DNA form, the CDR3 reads TGCGCCAGCAGCCAAGATGCTGGGGGAGGTAGTCAGCCCCAGCATTTT.

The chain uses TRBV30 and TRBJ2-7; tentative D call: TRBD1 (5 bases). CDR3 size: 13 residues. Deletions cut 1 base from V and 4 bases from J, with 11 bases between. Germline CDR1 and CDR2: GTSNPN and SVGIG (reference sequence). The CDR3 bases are TGTGCCTGGAGTGCAGGCAGGGTGTACGAGCAGTACTTC. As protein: CAWSAGRVYEQYF.

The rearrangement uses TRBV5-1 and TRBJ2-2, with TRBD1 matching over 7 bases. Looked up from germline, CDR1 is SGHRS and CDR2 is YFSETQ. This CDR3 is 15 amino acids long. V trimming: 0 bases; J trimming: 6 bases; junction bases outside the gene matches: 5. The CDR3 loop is CASSLGVGGAGELFF. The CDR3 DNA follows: TGCGCCAGCAGCTTGGGAGTAGGGGGCGCCGGGGAGCTGTTTTTT.

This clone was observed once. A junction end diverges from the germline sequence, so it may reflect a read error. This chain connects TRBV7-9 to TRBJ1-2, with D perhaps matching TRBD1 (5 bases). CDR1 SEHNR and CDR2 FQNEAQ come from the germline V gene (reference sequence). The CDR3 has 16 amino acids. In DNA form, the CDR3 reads TGTTCCAGCAGCTTAGCTGCGATCGCGGGGGAGCATGGCTACACCTTC. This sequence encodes CSSSLAAIAGEHGYTF.

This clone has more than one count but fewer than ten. The CDR3 DNA sequence: TGCGCCAGCAGCTTGGCCGGTACCGGGGAGCTGTTTTTT. It encodes CASSLAGTGELFF. The chain recombines TRBV5-1 with TRBJ2-2; no reliable D call. This CDR3 is built from 13 residues. V dropped 0 bases and J dropped 5 bases, with 5 bases sitting between them. The germline V gene encodes CDR1 SGHRS and CDR2 YFSETQ.

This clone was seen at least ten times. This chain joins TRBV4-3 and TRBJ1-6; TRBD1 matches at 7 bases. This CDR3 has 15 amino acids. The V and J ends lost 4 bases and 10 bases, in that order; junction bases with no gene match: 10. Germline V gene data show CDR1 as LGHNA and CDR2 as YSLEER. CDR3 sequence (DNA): TGCGCCAGCAGCCGAGCCGACAGGGAGGCGTCACCCCTCCACTTT. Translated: CASSRADREASPLHF.

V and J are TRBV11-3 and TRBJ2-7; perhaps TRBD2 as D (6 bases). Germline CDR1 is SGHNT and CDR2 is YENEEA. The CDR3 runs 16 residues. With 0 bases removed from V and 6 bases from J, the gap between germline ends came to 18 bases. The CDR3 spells CASSLDSVSGGSEQYF. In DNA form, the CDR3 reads TGTGCCAGCAGCTTAGATAGCGTATCCGGGGGATCCGAGCAGTACTTC. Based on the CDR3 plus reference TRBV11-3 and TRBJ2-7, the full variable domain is EAGVVQSPRYKIIEKKQPVAFWCNPISGHNTLYWYLQNLGQGPELLIRYENEEAVDDSQLPKDRFSAERLKGVDSTLKIQPAELGDSAVYLCASSLDSVSGGSEQYFGPGTRLTVT.

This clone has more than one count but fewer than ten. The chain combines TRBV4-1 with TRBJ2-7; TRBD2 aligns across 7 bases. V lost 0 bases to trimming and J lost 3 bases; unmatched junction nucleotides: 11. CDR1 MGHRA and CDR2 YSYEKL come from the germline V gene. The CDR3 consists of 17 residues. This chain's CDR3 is CASSQEMSGLRYYEQYF. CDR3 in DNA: TGCGCCAGCAGCCAAGAGATGTCGGGACTACGGTACTACGAGCAGTACTTC.

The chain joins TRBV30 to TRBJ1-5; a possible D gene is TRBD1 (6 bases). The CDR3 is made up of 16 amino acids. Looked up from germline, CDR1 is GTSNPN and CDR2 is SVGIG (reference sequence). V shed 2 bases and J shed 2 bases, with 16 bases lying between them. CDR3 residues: CAWSRGASIGNQPQHF. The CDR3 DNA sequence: TGTGCCTGGAGTCGGGGGGCCTCAATCGGCAATCAGCCCCAGCATTTT.

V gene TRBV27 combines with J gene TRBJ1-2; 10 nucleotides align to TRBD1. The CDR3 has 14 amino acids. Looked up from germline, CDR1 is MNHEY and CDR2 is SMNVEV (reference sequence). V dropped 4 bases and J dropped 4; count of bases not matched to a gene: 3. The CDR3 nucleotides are TGTGCCAGCAGTTCGGGACAGGGGATCTATGGCTACACCTTC. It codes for CASSSGQGIYGYTF.

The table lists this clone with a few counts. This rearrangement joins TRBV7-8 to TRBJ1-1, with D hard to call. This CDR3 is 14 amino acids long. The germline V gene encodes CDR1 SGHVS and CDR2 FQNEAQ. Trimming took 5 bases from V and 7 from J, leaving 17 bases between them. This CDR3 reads CASSPSLDGDEAFF. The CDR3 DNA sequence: TGTGCCAGCAGCCCTAGCCTGGACGGAGATGAAGCTTTCTTT.

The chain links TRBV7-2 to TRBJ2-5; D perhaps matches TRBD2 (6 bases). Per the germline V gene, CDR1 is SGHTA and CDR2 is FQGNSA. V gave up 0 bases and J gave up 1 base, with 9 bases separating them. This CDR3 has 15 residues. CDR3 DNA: TGTGCCAGCAGCTTAGCTAGCGGAGTCCAAGAGACCCAGTACTTC. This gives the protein CASSLASGVQETQYF.

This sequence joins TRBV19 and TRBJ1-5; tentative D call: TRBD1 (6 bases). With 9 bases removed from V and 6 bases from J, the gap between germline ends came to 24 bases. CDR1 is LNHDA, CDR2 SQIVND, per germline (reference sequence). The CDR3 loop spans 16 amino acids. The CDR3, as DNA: TGTGCCAGCCTTCCAGGGGAGAGTCACTTTGGTCAGCCCCAGCATTTT. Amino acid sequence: CASLPGESHFGQPQHF.

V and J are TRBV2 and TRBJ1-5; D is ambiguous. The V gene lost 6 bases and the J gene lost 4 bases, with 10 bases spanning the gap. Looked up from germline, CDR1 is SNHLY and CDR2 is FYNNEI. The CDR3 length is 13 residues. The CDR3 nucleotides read TGTGCCAGCAGAAGTGGGCAGAATCAGCCCCAGCATTTT. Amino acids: CASRSGQNQPQHF.

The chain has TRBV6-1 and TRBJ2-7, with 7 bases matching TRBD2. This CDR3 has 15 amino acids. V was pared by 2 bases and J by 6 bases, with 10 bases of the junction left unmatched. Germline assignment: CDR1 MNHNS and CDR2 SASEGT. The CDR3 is CASSEHGGSNSEQYF. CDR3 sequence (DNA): TGTGCCAGCAGTGAACATGGCGGGAGCAACTCCGAGCAGTACTTC.

CDR3 sequence: CASTSGVGTDRSPLHF. The CDR3, as DNA: TGTGCCAGTACCTCAGGGGTGGGGACCGATCGGTCACCCCTCCACTTT. The V gene is TRBV19, the J gene TRBJ1-6; the D gene is possibly TRBD1 (6 bases). The CDR3 length is 16 residues. The V and J ends lost 7 bases and 10 bases respectively, with 23 bases between them. CDR1 and CDR2 from the germline V gene are LNHDA and SQIVND (reference sequence).

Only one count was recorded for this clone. This CDR3 reads CASTGRVDGYTF. The CDR3 nucleotides are TGTGCCAGCACCGGCAGGGTAGATGGCTACACCTTC. The rearrangement joins TRBV2 to TRBJ1-2, with D possibly being TRBD1 (5 bases). The germline V and J ends were trimmed by 7 bases and 6 bases, with 12 bases remaining between them. CDR1 is SNHLY, CDR2 FYNNEI, per germline. The CDR3 loop spans 12 amino acids.

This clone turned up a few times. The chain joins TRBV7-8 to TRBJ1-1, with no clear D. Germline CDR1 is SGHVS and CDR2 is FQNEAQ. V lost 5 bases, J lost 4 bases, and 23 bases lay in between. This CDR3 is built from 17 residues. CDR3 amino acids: CASSPEIQPRGSTEAFF. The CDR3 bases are TGTGCCAGCAGCCCGGAGATCCAACCTAGAGGGAGCACTGAAGCTTTCTTT.

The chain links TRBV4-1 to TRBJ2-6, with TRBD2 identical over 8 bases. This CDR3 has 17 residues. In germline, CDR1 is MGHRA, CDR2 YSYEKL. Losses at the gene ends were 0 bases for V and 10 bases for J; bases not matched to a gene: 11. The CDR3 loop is CASSQDPAGGPPNVLTF. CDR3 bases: TGCGCCAGCAGCCAAGACCCGGCGGGGGGCCCTCCGAACGTCCTGACTTTC.

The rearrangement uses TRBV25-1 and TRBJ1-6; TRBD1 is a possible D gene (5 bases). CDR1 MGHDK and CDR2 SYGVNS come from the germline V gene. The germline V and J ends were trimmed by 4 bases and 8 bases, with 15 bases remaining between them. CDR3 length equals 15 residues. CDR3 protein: CASSVTDSLHSPLHF. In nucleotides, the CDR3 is TGTGCCAGCAGTGTTACCGACAGCCTTCATTCACCCCTCCACTTT.

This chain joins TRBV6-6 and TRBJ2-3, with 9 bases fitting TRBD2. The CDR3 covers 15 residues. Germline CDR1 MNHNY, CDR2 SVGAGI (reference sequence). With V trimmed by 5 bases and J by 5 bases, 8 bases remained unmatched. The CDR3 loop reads CASSASRSGGDTQYF. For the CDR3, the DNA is TGTGCCAGCAGTGCTTCACGTAGCGGGGGAGATACGCAGTATTTT.

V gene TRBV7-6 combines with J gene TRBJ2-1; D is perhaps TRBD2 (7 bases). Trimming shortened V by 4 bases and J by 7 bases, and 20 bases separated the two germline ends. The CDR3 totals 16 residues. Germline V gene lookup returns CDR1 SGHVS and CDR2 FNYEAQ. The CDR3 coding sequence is TGTGCCAGCAGCTGGGGAGGGGGGCCTGAAATTAATGAGCAGTTCTTC. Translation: CASSWGGGPEINEQFF.